These T cell receptor beta chains were read from a single sample in a study of blood T cell repertoires in COVID-19. Repertoires were generated with immunoSEQ multiplex PCR, while TCRdb's copy carries only in-frame clones and drops some. The sample includes about 400,000 clones, 89% of them seen just once. The sequenced sample consisted of PBMCs or T cells enriched from blood (not recorded which). The receptor set was obtained from a woman aged 25 to 39 who had recovered from COVID-19. CDR3s include the opening cysteine and the closing phenylalanine or tryptophan. Each record gives: CDR3 length, clone size, J gene, V gene, D gene, CDR3 protein, CDR3 DNA. A D gene is named only where the DNA matches it firmly. A row's size may be missing; if present it is once, few, many or a size class.

cdr3_length: 15
clone_size: .
j_call: TRBJ1-5
v_call: TRBV5-1
d_call: .
cdr3_aa: CASSFKGQWNQPQHF
cdr3_nt: TGCGCCAGCAGCTTCAAAGGACAGTGGAATCAGCCCCAGCATTTT

cdr3_length: 15
clone_size: .
j_call: TRBJ2-5
v_call: TRBV7-2
d_call: TRBD2
cdr3_aa: CASSSRTGTMETQYF
cdr3_nt: TGTGCCAGCAGCTCAAGAACCGGGACTATGGAGACCCAGTACTTC

cdr3_length: 18
clone_size: .
j_call: TRBJ1-2
v_call: TRBV7-2
d_call: .
cdr3_aa: CASNVKASRRYLNYGYTF
cdr3_nt: TGTGCCAGCAACGTTAAGGCCTCCAGGAGGTACCTTAACTATGGCTACACCTTC

cdr3_length: 16
clone_size: .
j_call: TRBJ1-4
v_call: TRBV7-8
d_call: .
cdr3_aa: CASSPDTEGGGEKLFF
cdr3_nt: TGTGCCAGCAGCCCCGATACTGAAGGGGGTGGTGAAAAACTGTTTTTT

cdr3_length: 15
clone_size: once
j_call: TRBJ2-7
v_call: TRBV7-2
d_call: .
cdr3_aa: CASRSAGTITYEQYF
cdr3_nt: TGTGCCAGCAGGTCTGCCGGGACAATTACCTACGAGCAGTACTTC

cdr3_length: 13
clone_size: .
j_call: TRBJ1-2
v_call: TRBV29-1
d_call: .
cdr3_aa: CSAKVPGIYGYTF
cdr3_nt: TGCAGCGCCAAAGTCCCAGGCATCTATGGCTACACCTTC

cdr3_length: 18
clone_size: .
j_call: TRBJ2-3
v_call: TRBV19
d_call: TRBD2
cdr3_aa: CASSILSATSGMGGTQYF
cdr3_nt: TGTGCCAGTAGTATTTTGTCAGCGACTAGCGGGATGGGGGGTACGCAGTATTTT

cdr3_length: 15
clone_size: .
j_call: TRBJ1-1
v_call: TRBV2
d_call: .
cdr3_aa: CASIAPRGTGVEAFF
cdr3_nt: TGTGCCAGCATCGCCCCCAGGGGCACCGGAGTTGAAGCTTTCTTT

cdr3_length: 17
clone_size: once
j_call: TRBJ2-5
v_call: TRBV4-2
d_call: .
cdr3_aa: CASSQVRGSIRKETQYF
cdr3_nt: TGTGCCAGCAGCCAAGTACGGGGGAGTATTCGCAAAGAGACCCAGTACTTC

cdr3_length: 14
clone_size: .
j_call: TRBJ1-5
v_call: TRBV7-9
d_call: TRBD1
cdr3_aa: CASSSTGGVQPQHF
cdr3_nt: TGTGCCAGCAGCTCAACAGGGGGCGTTCAGCCCCAGCATTTT

cdr3_length: 14
clone_size: .
j_call: TRBJ2-7
v_call: TRBV7-2
d_call: .
cdr3_aa: CASSVAGRIYEQYF
cdr3_nt: TGTGCCAGCAGCGTGGCGGGACGTATCTACGAGCAGTACTTC

cdr3_length: 14
clone_size: .
j_call: TRBJ2-5
v_call: TRBV2
d_call: TRBD2
cdr3_aa: CASSERTSGTTQYF
cdr3_nt: TGTGCCAGCAGTGAGCGGACTAGCGGGACGACCCAGTACTTC

cdr3_length: 12
clone_size: .
j_call: TRBJ2-5
v_call: TRBV18
d_call: .
cdr3_aa: CASSPQGETQYF
cdr3_nt: TGTGCCAGCTCACCACAGGGGGAGACCCAGTACTTC

cdr3_length: 13
clone_size: .
j_call: TRBJ2-1
v_call: TRBV12-3/TRBV12-4
d_call: TRBD2
cdr3_aa: CASSPTSGNEQFF
cdr3_nt: TGTGCCAGCAGCCCAACTAGCGGGAATGAGCAGTTCTTC

cdr3_length: 16
clone_size: .
j_call: TRBJ2-1
v_call: TRBV6-5
d_call: .
cdr3_aa: CASSYSRVPGYNEQFF
cdr3_nt: TGTGCCAGCAGTTACTCACGGGTCCCCGGGTACAATGAGCAGTTCTTC

cdr3_length: 17
clone_size: few
j_call: TRBJ2-2
v_call: TRBV7-2
d_call: .
cdr3_aa: CASSSSGQGSATGELFF
cdr3_nt: TGTGCCAGCAGCTCCTCTGGTCAGGGGTCGGCCACCGGGGAGCTGTTTTTT

cdr3_length: 16
clone_size: once
j_call: TRBJ1-1
v_call: TRBV30
d_call: TRBD1
cdr3_aa: CAWTGRGPIEDTEAFF
cdr3_nt: TGTGCCTGGACTGGCAGGGGGCCGATTGAGGACACTGAAGCTTTCTTT

cdr3_length: 18
clone_size: .
j_call: TRBJ2-7
v_call: TRBV18
d_call: .
cdr3_aa: CASSRLPLQGTSSYEQYF
cdr3_nt: TGTGCCAGCTCACGTTTACCCTTACAGGGTACTTCATCCTACGAGCAGTACTTC

cdr3_length: 19
clone_size: .
j_call: TRBJ2-4
v_call: TRBV5-8
d_call: TRBD2
cdr3_aa: CASSFRTSGTRAWENIQYF
cdr3_nt: TGTGCCAGCAGCTTTAGGACTAGCGGGACCCGAGCTTGGGAAAACATTCAGTACTTC

cdr3_length: 15
clone_size: .
j_call: TRBJ2-3
v_call: TRBV5-6
d_call: TRBD2
cdr3_aa: CASILAGPRGDTQYF
cdr3_nt: TGTGCCAGCATACTAGCGGGACCCCGGGGAGATACGCAGTATTTT

cdr3_length: 15
clone_size: few
j_call: TRBJ1-2
v_call: TRBV6-5
d_call: .
cdr3_aa: CASSSNRESNYGYTF
cdr3_nt: TGTGCCAGCAGCTCTAACAGAGAAAGCAACTATGGCTACACCTTC

cdr3_length: 16
clone_size: .
j_call: TRBJ1-1
v_call: TRBV5-1
d_call: TRBD1
cdr3_aa: CASSLKTGGFNTEAFF
cdr3_nt: TGCGCCAGCAGCTTAAAGACAGGGGGCTTTAACACTGAAGCTTTCTTT

cdr3_length: 14
clone_size: .
j_call: TRBJ1-2
v_call: TRBV7-2
d_call: .
cdr3_aa: CASSLAGVDYGYTF
cdr3_nt: TGTGCCAGCAGCTTAGCGGGCGTCGACTATGGCTACACCTTC

cdr3_length: 11
clone_size: .
j_call: TRBJ2-7
v_call: TRBV25-1
d_call: .
cdr3_aa: CASSPSYEQYF
cdr3_nt: TGTGCCAGCAGTCCTAGCTACGAGCAGTACTTC

cdr3_length: 14
clone_size: once
j_call: TRBJ2-5
v_call: TRBV7-9
d_call: .
cdr3_aa: CASSLGRSRETQYF
cdr3_nt: TGTGCCAGCAGCTTAGGGAGAAGCCGAGAGACCCAGTACTTC

cdr3_length: 14
clone_size: few
j_call: TRBJ2-7
v_call: TRBV9
d_call: .
cdr3_aa: CASSVGTTTYEQYF
cdr3_nt: TGTGCCAGCAGCGTAGGTACTACCACCTACGAGCAGTACTTC

cdr3_length: 16
clone_size: .
j_call: TRBJ2-5
v_call: TRBV9
d_call: TRBD1
cdr3_aa: CASSDRDRGPQETQYF
cdr3_nt: TGTGCCAGCAGCGACCGGGACAGGGGGCCCCAAGAGACCCAGTACTTC

cdr3_length: 14
clone_size: few
j_call: TRBJ1-5
v_call: TRBV19
d_call: .
cdr3_aa: CASSIPRNNQPQHF
cdr3_nt: TGTGCCAGTAGTATACCGAGGAACAATCAGCCCCAGCATTTT

cdr3_length: 16
clone_size: .
j_call: TRBJ1-1
v_call: TRBV4-1
d_call: TRBD1
cdr3_aa: CASSLDRVSMNTEAFF
cdr3_nt: TGCGCCAGCAGCCTTGACAGGGTTTCCATGAACACTGAAGCTTTCTTT

cdr3_length: 17
clone_size: .
j_call: TRBJ2-7
v_call: TRBV5-1
d_call: TRBD2
cdr3_aa: CASSLAVGLAGVGEQYF
cdr3_nt: TGCGCCAGCAGCTTGGCGGTGGGACTAGCGGGAGTTGGAGAGCAGTACTTC

cdr3_length: 17
clone_size: few
j_call: TRBJ2-1
v_call: TRBV9
d_call: .
cdr3_aa: CASSVGVTKGPYNEQFF
cdr3_nt: TGTGCCAGCAGCGTAGGCGTGACAAAAGGTCCCTACAATGAGCAGTTCTTC

cdr3_length: 16
clone_size: once
j_call: TRBJ1-5
v_call: TRBV24-1
d_call: .
cdr3_aa: CATSDSGVLNNQPQHF
cdr3_nt: TGTGCCACCAGTGATTCCGGGGTCCTTAACAATCAGCCCCAGCATTTT

cdr3_length: 15
clone_size: .
j_call: TRBJ2-3
v_call: TRBV5-1
d_call: TRBD1
cdr3_aa: CASSFGTGWTDTQYF
cdr3_nt: TGCGCCAGCAGCTTCGGGACAGGGTGGACAGATACGCAGTATTTT